This is a list of T cell receptor beta chains from one sample in a study of read filtering for tumor transcriptome and immune sequencing. A single record per CDR3 protein comes from TCRdb applying MiXCR to the reads. The sample carries some 39,000 distinct CDR3 sequences, 12% to 15% recorded once. Sample: a population of CD138-negative cells sorted from bone marrow. These receptors originate from a donor over 35 with multiple myeloma. CDR3s include the opening cysteine and the closing phenylalanine or tryptophan. The D gene is left open where the match is weak. Clone size is stated in some rows and not others, as once, few, many or a class when expanded.

TGCAGCGTAGGCCGGCGGGCGAACACCGGGGAGCTGTTTTTT,CSVGRRANTGELFF,TRBV29-1,-,TRBJ2-2,-
TGTGCCAGCAGCTTAGAGTTCTGGGGGAAGGCTTTCTTT,CASSLEFWGKAFF,TRBV11-2,-,TRBJ1-1,-
TGCAGTGCTCTCGGAAACCTTAATGAGCAGTTCTTC,CSALGNLNEQFF,TRBV20-1,-,TRBJ2-1,few
TGTGCCAGCGCTTCTGGGCGGGGGGTATGGTACAATGAGCAGTTCTTC,CASASGRGVWYNEQFF,TRBV2,TRBD2,TRBJ2-1,many
TGTGCCAGCAGTAGAAACACAGGGGTATCTGAAGCTTTCTTT,CASSRNTGVSEAFF,TRBV6-5,TRBD1,TRBJ1-1,many
TGTGCCAGCAGTTCCGAGGCCGGGGCCAACGTCCTGACTTTC,CASSSEAGANVLTF,TRBV9,-,TRBJ2-6,many
TGTGCCAGCAGTCAAAGACTAGCGGGGGGCTGGTACCAAGAGACCCAGTACTTC,CASSQRLAGGWYQETQYF,TRBV27,TRBD2,TRBJ2-5,few
TGTGCCAGCAGTTTACGGACGAACACCGGGGAGCTGTTTTTT,CASSLRTNTGELFF,TRBV12-3/TRBV12-4,-,TRBJ2-2,-
TGTGCCAGCAGCCCTCTTGCGGCCACCGGGGTTAATGAAAAACTGTTTTTT,CASSPLAATGVNEKLFF,TRBV7-8,-,TRBJ1-4,many
TGTGCCAGCAGCACCCCTTGGGACAGCAACACCGGGGAGCTGTTTTTT,CASSTPWDSNTGELFF,TRBV7-8,TRBD1,TRBJ2-2,many
TGTGCCACCTCCAGGGACTGGAATCAGCCCCAGCATTTT,CATSRDWNQPQHF,TRBV5-4,-,TRBJ1-5,many
TGTGCCAGTAGCTTAGGGACCAGGAGTGAGCAGTTCTTC,CASSLGTRSEQFF,TRBV7-6,-,TRBJ2-1,once
TGTGCCAGCAGCCAAGGGGGGGGAACTGAAGCTTTCTTT,CASSQGGGTEAFF,TRBV3-1,-,TRBJ1-1,many
TGCGCCAGCAGCTCGGGAAGGGCTCCCGGGGCCAGGGATGGCTACACCTTC,CASSSGRAPGARDGYTF,TRBV5-1,-,TRBJ1-2,few
TGTGCCAGCAGTTCAACTAGCGGGGCCCGCAATGAGCAGTTCTTC,CASSSTSGARNEQFF,TRBV2,TRBD2,TRBJ2-1,many
TGTGCCAGCAGCTCCCAGAAATATGGCTACACCTTC,CASSSQKYGYTF,TRBV7-9,-,TRBJ1-2,many
TGCAGTGTCTTTACCGGGGAGCTGTTTTTT,CSVFTGELFF,TRBV20-1,-,TRBJ2-2,few
TGTGCCAGCAGTACTGACAGGGTCGTCATAGATTCAAAGAACTACAATGAGCAGTTCTTC,CASSTDRVVIDSKNYNEQFF,TRBV27,TRBD1,TRBJ2-1,many
TGTGCCAGCAGCGCTATGACAGGGTCCGATACGCAGTATTTT,CASSAMTGSDTQYF,TRBV9,TRBD1,TRBJ2-3,-
TGCAGTGCTCAAAGGGGTATTACAGATACGCGGTATTTT,CSAQRGITDTRYF,TRBV20-1,-,TRBJ2-3,-
TGTGCCAGCAGCGCACCCGGGGGGAACGAGCAGTACTTC,CASSAPGGNEQYF,TRBV3-1,TRBD2,TRBJ2-7,many
TGCGCCAGCAAAGTTGGACGGAACTATGGCTACACCTTC,CASKVGRNYGYTF,TRBV23-1,-,TRBJ1-2,many
TGTGCCAGCAGCCTTCGGGACAGGGACACCGGGGAGCTGTTTTTT,CASSLRDRDTGELFF,TRBV9,TRBD1,TRBJ2-2,many
TGTGCCAGCAGCTGGGGGGGCCTAGCGTCTCTGGGGAATGAGCAGTTCTTC,CASSWGGLASLGNEQFF,TRBV3-1,-,TRBJ2-1,-
TGCGCCAGCAGCTTGCTATGGGACACTGGAGCTTTCTTT,CASSLLWDTGAFF,TRBV5-1,-,TRBJ1-1,many
TGTGCCAGCAGCTTGGATAGCAATCAGCCCCAGCATTTT,CASSLDSNQPQHF,TRBV5-8,-,TRBJ1-5,many
TGCAGCGCTTCGAACACTGAAGCTTTCTTT,CSASNTEAFF,TRBV29-1,-,TRBJ1-1,many
TGTGCCAGCAGTTGGCGGAACGCGAACACCGGGGAGCTGTTTTTT,CASSWRNANTGELFF,TRBV28,-,TRBJ2-2,many
TGTGCCAGCAGCCCCGGGACTTGGACCTCTGGGGCCAACGTCCTGACTTTC,CASSPGTWTSGANVLTF,TRBV7-9,-,TRBJ2-6,many
TGTGCCAGCAGCACCCGGGCAGGATCTGAAGCTTTCTTT,CASSTRAGSEAFF,TRBV3-1,-,TRBJ1-1,many
TGTGCCAGCACCCCTGGGGGTCGGTCAGATACGCAGTATTTT,CASTPGGRSDTQYF,TRBV28,-,TRBJ2-3,many
TGTGCCAGCAGCTTTAGGACAGGGGGTGTCAATGAGCAGTTCTTC,CASSFRTGGVNEQFF,TRBV7-3,TRBD1,TRBJ2-1,few
TGCAGTGCTAGGGCGGTGGCTGAAGCTTTCTTT,CSARAVAEAFF,TRBV20-1,-,TRBJ1-1,-
TGTGCCAGCAGCTCCTCGCGGGGGGCCCCCCACAATGAGCAGTTCTTC,CASSSSRGAPHNEQFF,TRBV7-9,TRBD2,TRBJ2-1,many
TGTGCCAGCAGCTTATCCGGGGTCGGAGGCAAAGATGGGCAGTTCTTC,CASSLSGVGGKDGQFF,TRBV7-3,-,TRBJ2-1,few
TGTGCCAGCGCTCCTTCTAGCAATCAGCCCCAGCATTTT,CASAPSSNQPQHF,TRBV12-3/TRBV12-4,-,TRBJ1-5,medium-sized
TGTGCCAGCAGCTCTTCCCGGGACTGGACCGGGGAGCTGTTTTTT,CASSSSRDWTGELFF,TRBV7-2,-,TRBJ2-2,many
TGTGCCTTGGGGAGGGGGCTGAACTATGGCTACACCTTC,CALGRGLNYGYTF,TRBV30,TRBD1,TRBJ1-2,-
TGTGCCAGCAGTTTTGAGGTGAACACTGGAGCTTTCTTT,CASSFEVNTGAFF,TRBV7-6,-,TRBJ1-1,-
TGCAGTGCTACGACGGCCGTACCCCGAAACACCATATATTTT,CSATTAVPRNTIYF,TRBV20-1,-,TRBJ1-3,few
TGTGCCAGCAGCTTTCCTAGCGGGGGGTCCTACGAGCAGTACTTC,CASSFPSGGSYEQYF,TRBV7-9,TRBD2,TRBJ2-7,many
TGTGCCAGCAGCTTAAGTTGGACAGTCCATGGCTACACCTTC,CASSLSWTVHGYTF,TRBV7-9,-,TRBJ1-2,many
TGCGCCAGCAGTAAAAGCAATCAGGCCCAGCATTTT,CASSKSNQAQHF,TRBV10-1,-,TRBJ1-5,-
TGTGCCAGCAGCGAGACAGGGAGCCTGAACACTGAAGCTTTCTTT,CASSETGSLNTEAFF,TRBV5-6,TRBD1,TRBJ1-1,many
TGTGCCAGCAGTTTATCCCTGGCGGGGGCGAGGGGTGAGCAGTTCTTC,CASSLSLAGARGEQFF,TRBV28,-,TRBJ2-1,-
TGCAGTGCTACCGCACAGGGAGGAACGGAAGCTTTCTTT,CSATAQGGTEAFF,TRBV20-1,-,TRBJ1-1,-
TGTGCCAGCAGCTTACGGCGGGACAGTAACACCGGGGAGCTGTTTTTT,CASSLRRDSNTGELFF,TRBV7-9,-,TRBJ2-2,many
TGCAGTGCTGCCCGGGACCACACAGATACGCAGTATTTT,CSAARDHTDTQYF,TRBV20-1,-,TRBJ2-3,many
TGTGCCAGCAGCTCTCAACCCGGGACTAGCGGGGGAGGGACCCAGTACTTC,CASSSQPGTSGGGTQYF,TRBV7-2,TRBD2,TRBJ2-5,many
TGTGCCATCAGTGACAGGGGGAACTCCTACAATGAGCAGTTCTTC,CAISDRGNSYNEQFF,TRBV10-3,TRBD1,TRBJ2-1,many
TGTGCCAGCACTCGCTCCGGAGAAGGAAACACCATATATTTT,CASTRSGEGNTIYF,TRBV6-6,-,TRBJ1-3,few
TGCAGTGCTAGAGGACGGGGGCGGGCGAACACTGAAGCTTTCTTT,CSARGRGRANTEAFF,TRBV20-1,-,TRBJ1-1,many